This note documents a single T cell receptor beta chain sequence. Its antigen remains unknown. This record comes from a study of cytomegalovirus exposure and HLA in healthy donors. Study-wide results and limits: Cytomegalovirus association was listed for around 170 TCR beta chains. Reports showed the classifier diagnosing cytomegalovirus status with high specificity and sensitivity.

Sequencing was performed with immunoSEQ multiplex PCR; in TCRdb, only in-frame clones are kept and a portion is missing. Among roughly 56,000 clones, roughly 94% were seen once, and the ten largest hold 2% to 2.5%. The trim removed 5 bases at V and 12 bases at J, leaving 5 bases unmatched. This CDR3 has 12 amino acids. The V gene's germline CDR1 is MNHEY and CDR2 SMNVEV (reference sequence). The specimen sequenced was PBMCs. The receptor's source is a man in his late teens or twenties in good health and CMV-seronegative. The chain couples TRBV27 to TRBJ1-4; the match to TRBD1 covers 8 bases. This CDR3 is CASSETTGELFF. DNA of the CDR3: TGTGCCAGCAGTGAGACGACAGGGGAACTGTTTTTT.